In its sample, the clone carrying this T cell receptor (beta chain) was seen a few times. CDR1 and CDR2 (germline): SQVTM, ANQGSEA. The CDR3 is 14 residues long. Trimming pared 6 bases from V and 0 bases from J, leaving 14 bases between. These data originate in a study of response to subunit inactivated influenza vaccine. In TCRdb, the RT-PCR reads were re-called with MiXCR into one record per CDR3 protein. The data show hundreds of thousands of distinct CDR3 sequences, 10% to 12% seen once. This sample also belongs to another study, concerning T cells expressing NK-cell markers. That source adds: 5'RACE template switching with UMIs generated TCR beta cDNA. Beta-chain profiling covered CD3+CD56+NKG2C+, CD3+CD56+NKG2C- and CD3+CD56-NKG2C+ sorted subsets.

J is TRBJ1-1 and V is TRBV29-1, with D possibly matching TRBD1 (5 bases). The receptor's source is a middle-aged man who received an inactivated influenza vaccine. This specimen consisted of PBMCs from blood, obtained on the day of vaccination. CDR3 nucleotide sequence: TGCAGCGTCGGACAACGACTCATGAACACTGAAGCTTTCTTT. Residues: CSVGQRLMNTEAFF.